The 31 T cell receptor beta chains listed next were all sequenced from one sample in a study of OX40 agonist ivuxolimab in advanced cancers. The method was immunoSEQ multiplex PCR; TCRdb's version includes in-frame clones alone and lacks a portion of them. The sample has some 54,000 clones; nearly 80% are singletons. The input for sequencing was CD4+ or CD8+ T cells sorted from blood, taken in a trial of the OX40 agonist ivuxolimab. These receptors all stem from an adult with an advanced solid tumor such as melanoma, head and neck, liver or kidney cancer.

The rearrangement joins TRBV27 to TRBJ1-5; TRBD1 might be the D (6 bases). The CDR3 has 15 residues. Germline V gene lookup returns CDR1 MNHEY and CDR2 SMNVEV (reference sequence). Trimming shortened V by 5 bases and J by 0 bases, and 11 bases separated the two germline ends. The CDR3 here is CASSGLRGSNQPQHF. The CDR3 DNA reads TGTGCCAGCAGTGGCCTCAGGGGTAGCAATCAGCCCCAGCATTTT.

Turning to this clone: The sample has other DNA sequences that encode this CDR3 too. The CDR3 reads CASSLKGGDLNQPQHF. The CDR3 DNA sequence: TGCGCCAGCAGCCTTAAAGGGGGGGACCTCAATCAGCCCCAGCATTTT. The chain couples TRBV4-1 to TRBJ1-5, with a possible D match to TRBD1 (6 bases). The germline V gene encodes CDR1 MGHRA and CDR2 YSYEKL. The V end lost 4 bases, the J end lost 3 bases, and 16 bases lay between the germline ends. The CDR3 extends over 16 amino acids.

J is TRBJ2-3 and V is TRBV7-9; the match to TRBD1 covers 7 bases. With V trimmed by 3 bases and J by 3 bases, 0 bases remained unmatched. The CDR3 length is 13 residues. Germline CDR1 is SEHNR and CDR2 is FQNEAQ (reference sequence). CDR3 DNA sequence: TGTGCCAGCAGCTTGACAGGGACAGATACGCAGTATTTT. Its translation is CASSLTGTDTQYF.

Written as DNA, the CDR3 is TGTGCCAGCAGCCTTCGGAGGGGAGCCACAGATACGCAGTATTTT. Protein: CASSLRRGATDTQYF. The chain links TRBV27 to TRBJ2-3, with D possibly being TRBD2 (6 bases). Looked up from germline, CDR1 is MNHEY and CDR2 is SMNVEV (reference sequence). V lost 6 bases to trimming and J lost 2 bases, with 15 bases between them. The CDR3 covers 15 residues.

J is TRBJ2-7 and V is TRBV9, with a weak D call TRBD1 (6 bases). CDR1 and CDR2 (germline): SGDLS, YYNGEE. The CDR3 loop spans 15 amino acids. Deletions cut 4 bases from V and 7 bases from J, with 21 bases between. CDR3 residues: CASSLGAGTLREQYF. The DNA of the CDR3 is TGTGCCAGCAGCCTGGGGGCAGGGACCCTACGGGAGCAGTACTTC.

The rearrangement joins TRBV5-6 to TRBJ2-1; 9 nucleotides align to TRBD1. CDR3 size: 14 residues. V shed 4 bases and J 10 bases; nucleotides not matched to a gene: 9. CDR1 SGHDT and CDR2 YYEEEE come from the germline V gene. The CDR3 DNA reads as TGTGCCAGCAGCAAGGGACAGGGAGTAAGAGAGCAGTTCTTC. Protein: CASSKGQGVREQFF. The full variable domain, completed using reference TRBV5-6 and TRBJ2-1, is DAGVTQSPTHLIKTRGQQVTLRCSPKSGHDTVSWYQQALGQGPQFIFQYYEEEERQRGNFPDRFSGHQFPNYSSELNVNALLLGDSALYLCASSKGQGVREQFFGPGTRLTVL.

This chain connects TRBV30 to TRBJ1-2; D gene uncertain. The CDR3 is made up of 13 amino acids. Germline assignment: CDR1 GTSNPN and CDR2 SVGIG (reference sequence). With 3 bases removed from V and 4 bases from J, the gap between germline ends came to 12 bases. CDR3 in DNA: TGTGCCTGGAGGGGCGGCGGTAGCTATGGCTACACCTTC. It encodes CAWRGGGSYGYTF.

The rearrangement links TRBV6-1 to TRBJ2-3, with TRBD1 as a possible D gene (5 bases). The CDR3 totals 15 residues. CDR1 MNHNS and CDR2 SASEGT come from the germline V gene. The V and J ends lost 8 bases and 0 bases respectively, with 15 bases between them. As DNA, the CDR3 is TGTGCCAGCCCGGTAGAGACAGCTAGCACAGATACGCAGTATTTT. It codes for CASPVETASTDTQYF.

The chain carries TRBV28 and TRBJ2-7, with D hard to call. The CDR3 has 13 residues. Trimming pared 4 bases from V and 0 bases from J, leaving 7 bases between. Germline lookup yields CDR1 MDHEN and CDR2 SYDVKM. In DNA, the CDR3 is TGTGCCAGCAGTTCCCCCTCCTCCTACGAGCAGTACTTC. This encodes CASSSPSSYEQYF.

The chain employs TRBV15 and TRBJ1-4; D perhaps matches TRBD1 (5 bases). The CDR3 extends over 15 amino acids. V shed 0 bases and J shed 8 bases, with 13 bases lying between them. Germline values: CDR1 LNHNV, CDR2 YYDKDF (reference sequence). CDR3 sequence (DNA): TGTGCCACCAGCAGAGATGGGTTCCGGGGGGAAAAACTGTTTTTT. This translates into CATSRDGFRGEKLFF.

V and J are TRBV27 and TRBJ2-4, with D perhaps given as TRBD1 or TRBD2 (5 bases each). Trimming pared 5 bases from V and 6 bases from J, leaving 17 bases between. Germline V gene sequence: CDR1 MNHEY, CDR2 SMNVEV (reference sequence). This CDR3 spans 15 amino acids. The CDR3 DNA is TGTGCCAGCAGTCCGAGGGGTCTGTCAGGAAACATTCAGTACTTC. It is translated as CASSPRGLSGNIQYF.

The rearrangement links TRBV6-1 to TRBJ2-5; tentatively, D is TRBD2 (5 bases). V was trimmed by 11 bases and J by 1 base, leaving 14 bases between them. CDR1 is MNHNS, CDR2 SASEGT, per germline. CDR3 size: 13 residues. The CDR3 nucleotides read TGTGCCGGAGGAGAGGGCAGCCAAGAGACCCAGTACTTC. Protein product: CAGGEGSQETQYF.

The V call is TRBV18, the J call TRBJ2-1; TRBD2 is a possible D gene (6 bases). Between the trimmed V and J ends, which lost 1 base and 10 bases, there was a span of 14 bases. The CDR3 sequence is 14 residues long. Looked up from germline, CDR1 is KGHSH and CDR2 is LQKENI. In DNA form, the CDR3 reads TGTGCCAGCTCACCACAGGTGGGGCGGGGCGAGCAGTTCTTC. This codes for CASSPQVGRGEQFF.

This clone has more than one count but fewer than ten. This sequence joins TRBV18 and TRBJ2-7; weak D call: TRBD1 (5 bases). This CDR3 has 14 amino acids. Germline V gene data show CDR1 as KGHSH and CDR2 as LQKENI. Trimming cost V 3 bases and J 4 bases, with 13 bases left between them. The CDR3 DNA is TGTGCCAGCTCACCCGGACACTCTGGGTACGAGCAGTACTTC. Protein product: CASSPGHSGYEQYF.

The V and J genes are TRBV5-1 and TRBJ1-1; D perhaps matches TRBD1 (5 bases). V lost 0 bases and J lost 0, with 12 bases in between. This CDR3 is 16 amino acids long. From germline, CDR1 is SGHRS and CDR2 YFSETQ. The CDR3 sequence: CASSLDGGNMNTEAFF. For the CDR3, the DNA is TGCGCCAGCAGCTTGGATGGGGGTAACATGAACACTGAAGCTTTCTTT.

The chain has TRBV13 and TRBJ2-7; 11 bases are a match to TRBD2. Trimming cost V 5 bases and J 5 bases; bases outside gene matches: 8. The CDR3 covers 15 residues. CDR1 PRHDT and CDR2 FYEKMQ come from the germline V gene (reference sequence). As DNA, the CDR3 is TGTGCCAGCAGCCTACTAGCGGGAGCACGGAACGAGCAGTACTTC. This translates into CASSLLAGARNEQYF.

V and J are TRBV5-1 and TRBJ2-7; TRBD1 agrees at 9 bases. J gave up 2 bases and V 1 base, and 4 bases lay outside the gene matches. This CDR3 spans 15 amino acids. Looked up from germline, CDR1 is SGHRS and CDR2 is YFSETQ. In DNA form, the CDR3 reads TGCGCCAGCAGCTTGCAAGGACAGGGGACCTACGAGCAGTACTTC. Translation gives CASSLQGQGTYEQYF.

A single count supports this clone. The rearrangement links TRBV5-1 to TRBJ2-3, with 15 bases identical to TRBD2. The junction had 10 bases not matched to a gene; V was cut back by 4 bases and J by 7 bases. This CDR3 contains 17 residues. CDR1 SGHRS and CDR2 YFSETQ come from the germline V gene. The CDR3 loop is CASSPPGLAGGSNTQYF. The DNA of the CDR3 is TGCGCCAGCAGCCCTCCTGGACTAGCGGGGGGGTCAAATACGCAGTATTTT.

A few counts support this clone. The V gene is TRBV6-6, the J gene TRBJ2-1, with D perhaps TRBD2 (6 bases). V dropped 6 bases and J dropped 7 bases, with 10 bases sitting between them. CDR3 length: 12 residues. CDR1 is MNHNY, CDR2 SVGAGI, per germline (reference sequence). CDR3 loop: CASSQSGNEQFF. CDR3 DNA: TGTGCCAGCAGCCAGAGCGGGAATGAGCAGTTCTTC.

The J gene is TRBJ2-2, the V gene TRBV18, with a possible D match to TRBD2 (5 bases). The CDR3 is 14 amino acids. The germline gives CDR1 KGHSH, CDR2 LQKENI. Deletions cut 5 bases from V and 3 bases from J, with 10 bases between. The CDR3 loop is CASSSGEYTGELFF. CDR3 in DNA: TGTGCCAGCTCATCCGGGGAGTACACCGGGGAGCTGTTTTTT.

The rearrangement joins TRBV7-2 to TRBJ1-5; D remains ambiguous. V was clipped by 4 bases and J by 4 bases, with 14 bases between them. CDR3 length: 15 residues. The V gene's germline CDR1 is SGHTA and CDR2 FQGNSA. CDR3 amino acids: CASSSESGRNQPQHF. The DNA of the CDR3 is TGTGCCAGCAGCTCGGAATCGGGGAGGAATCAGCCCCAGCATTTT.

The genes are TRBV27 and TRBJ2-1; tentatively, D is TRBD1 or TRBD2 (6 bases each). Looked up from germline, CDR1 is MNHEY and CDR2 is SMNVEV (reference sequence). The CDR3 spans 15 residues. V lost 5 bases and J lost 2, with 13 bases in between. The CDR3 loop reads CASSQQGLPYNEQFF. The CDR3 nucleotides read TGTGCCAGCAGTCAACAGGGACTTCCCTACAATGAGCAGTTCTTC.

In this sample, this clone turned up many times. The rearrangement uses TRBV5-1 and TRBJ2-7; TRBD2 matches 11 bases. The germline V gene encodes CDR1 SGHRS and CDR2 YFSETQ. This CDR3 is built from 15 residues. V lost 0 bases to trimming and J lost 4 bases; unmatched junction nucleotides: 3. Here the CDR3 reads CASSLVVAGGYEQYF. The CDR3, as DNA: TGCGCCAGCAGCTTGGTGGTAGCGGGAGGGTACGAGCAGTACTTC.

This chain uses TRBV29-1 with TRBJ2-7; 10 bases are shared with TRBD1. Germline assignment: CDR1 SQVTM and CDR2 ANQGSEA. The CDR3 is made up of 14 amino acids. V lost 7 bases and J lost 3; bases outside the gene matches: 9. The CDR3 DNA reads TGCAGCGCGGAGGGGGGACAGGGGTACTACGAGCAGTACTTC. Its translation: CSAEGGQGYYEQYF.

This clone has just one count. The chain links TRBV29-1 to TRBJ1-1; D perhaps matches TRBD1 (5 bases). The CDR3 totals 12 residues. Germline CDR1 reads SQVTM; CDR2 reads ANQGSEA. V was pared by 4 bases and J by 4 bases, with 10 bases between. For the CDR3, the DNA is TGCAGCGTTGGACAGAGGGCCACTGAAGCTTTCTTT. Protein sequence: CSVGQRATEAFF.

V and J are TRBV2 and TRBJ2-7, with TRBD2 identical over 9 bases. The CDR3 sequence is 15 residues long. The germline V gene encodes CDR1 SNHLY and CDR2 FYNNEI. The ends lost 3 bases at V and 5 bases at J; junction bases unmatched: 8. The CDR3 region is CASSEERGANHEQYF. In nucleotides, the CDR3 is TGTGCCAGCAGTGAGGAGCGGGGGGCTAATCACGAGCAGTACTTC.

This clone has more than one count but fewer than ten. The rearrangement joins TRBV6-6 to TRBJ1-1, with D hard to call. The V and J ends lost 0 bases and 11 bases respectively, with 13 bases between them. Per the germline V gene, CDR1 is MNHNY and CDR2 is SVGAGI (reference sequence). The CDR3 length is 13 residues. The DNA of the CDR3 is TGTGCCAGCAGTTACTCGGAAGGCGCGCGGGCTTTCTTT. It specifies CASSYSEGARAFF.

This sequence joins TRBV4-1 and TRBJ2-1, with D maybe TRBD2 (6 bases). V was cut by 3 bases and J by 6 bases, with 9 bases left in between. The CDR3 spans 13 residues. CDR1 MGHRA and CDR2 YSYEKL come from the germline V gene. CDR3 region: CASSHVLANEQFF. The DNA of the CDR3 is TGCGCCAGCAGCCACGTACTAGCCAATGAGCAGTTCTTC.

The CDR3: CASSRDGRPNQPQHF. In nucleotides, the CDR3 is TGTGCCAGCTCAAGGGACGGACGACCCAATCAGCCCCAGCATTTT. The genes are TRBV18 and TRBJ1-5; a weak D match, TRBD1 (5 bases). The V gene lost 5 bases and the J gene lost 3 bases, with 14 bases spanning the gap. Per the germline V gene, CDR1 is KGHSH and CDR2 is LQKENI. The CDR3 totals 15 residues.

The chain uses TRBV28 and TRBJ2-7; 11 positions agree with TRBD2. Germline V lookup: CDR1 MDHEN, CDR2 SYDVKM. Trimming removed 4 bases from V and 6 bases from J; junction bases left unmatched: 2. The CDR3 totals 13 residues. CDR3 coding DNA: TGTGCCAGCAGTTATAGCGGGAGGGCCGAGCAGTACTTC. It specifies CASSYSGRAEQYF.

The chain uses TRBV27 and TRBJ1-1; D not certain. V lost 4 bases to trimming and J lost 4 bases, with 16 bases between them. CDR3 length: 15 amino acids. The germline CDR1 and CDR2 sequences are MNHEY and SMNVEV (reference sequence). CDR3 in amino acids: CASSSVQTWGTEAFF. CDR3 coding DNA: TGTGCCAGCAGTTCAGTTCAGACTTGGGGCACTGAAGCTTTCTTT.